This paragraph reports one T cell receptor beta chain. Its antigen is still unknown. With 60 Vbeta and 13 Jbeta primers, the PCR was carried out. The assay was immunoSEQ multiplex PCR, and TCRdb's table has in-frame clones only and misses some. Seen here are around 150,000 clones, nearly 90% observed once, and the top ten hold around 0.51%. These data are taken from a study of cytomegalovirus exposure and HLA in healthy donors. Germline V gene sequence: CDR1 MDHEN, CDR2 SYDVKM. With 5 bases clipped from V and 6 bases from J, the junction kept 6 bases outside the gene matches. CDR3 length equals 14 residues. Study conclusions and caveats: At a 0.05 false discovery rate, a later analysis found some 17,000 TCR beta sequences to be associated with HLA alleles.

What was sequenced was PBMCs. The clonotype originates from a woman in her thirties or forties in good health and CMV-seronegative. The V and J genes are TRBV28 and TRBJ2-1; 8 bases agree with TRBD1. The CDR3 DNA follows: TGTGCCAGCAGTGTGCCGGACAGGGCCAATGAGCAGTTCTTC. This translates into CASSVPDRANEQFF.